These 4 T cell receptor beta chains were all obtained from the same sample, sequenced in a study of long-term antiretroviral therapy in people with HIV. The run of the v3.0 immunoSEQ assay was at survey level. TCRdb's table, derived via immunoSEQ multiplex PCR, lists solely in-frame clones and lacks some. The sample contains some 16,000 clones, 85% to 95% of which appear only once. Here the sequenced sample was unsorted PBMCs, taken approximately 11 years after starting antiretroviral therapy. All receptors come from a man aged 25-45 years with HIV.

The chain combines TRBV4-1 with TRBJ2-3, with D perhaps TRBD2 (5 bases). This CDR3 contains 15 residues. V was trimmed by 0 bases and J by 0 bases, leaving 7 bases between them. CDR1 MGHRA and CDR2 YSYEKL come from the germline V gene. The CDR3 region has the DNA TGCGCCAGCAGCCAAGATGAGGGTAGCACAGATACGCAGTATTTT. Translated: CASSQDEGSTDTQYF.

CDR3 residues: CASSPFRGAEAFF. Written as DNA, the CDR3 is TGTGCCAGCAGCCCCTTTAGGGGGGCTGAAGCTTTCTTT. The genes are TRBV14 and TRBJ1-1, with D maybe TRBD1 (6 bases). Looked up from germline, CDR1 is SGHDN and CDR2 is FVKESK. The CDR3 is 13 residues long. The V gene lost 4 bases and the J gene lost 6 bases, with 12 bases spanning the gap.

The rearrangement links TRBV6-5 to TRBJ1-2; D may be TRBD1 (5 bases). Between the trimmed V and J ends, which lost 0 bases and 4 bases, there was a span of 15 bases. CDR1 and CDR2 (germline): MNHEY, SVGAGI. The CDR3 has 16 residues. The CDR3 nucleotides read TGTGCCAGCAGTTACTCGATTGGAGAGGGGTCCTATGGCTACACCTTC. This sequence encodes CASSYSIGEGSYGYTF.

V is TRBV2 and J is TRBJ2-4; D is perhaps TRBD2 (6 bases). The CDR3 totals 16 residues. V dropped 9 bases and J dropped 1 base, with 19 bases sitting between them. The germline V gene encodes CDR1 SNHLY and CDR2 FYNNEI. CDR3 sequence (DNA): TGTGCCAGTGTCGGGGACGCTGGGGGGGCCAAAAACATTCAGTACTTC. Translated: CASVGDAGGAKNIQYF.